This T cell receptor (beta chain) was recovered during a study of PD-1 blockade in classical Hodgkin lymphoma. Comment on this clone: One end of the junction does not line up with germline, which may come from a read error.

Clones were read by immunoSEQ multiplex PCR, and TCRdb kept only the in-frame ones, dropping some. The sample shows roughly 140,000 clones, just under 80% of them seen only once. All patients relapsed after autologous stem cell transplantation, and brentuximab vedotin exposure varied. This CDR3 contains 11 residues. CDR1 is SQVTM and CDR2 is ANQGSEA in the germline V gene. V usage is TRBV29-1 and J usage is TRBJ2-1; the match to TRBD2 covers 8 bases. The TCR originated in a human donor with classical Hodgkin lymphoma. Specimen: peripheral blood mononuclear cells (PBMCs), collected before the second cycle of nivolumab. The CDR3 DNA is TGCAGCGTGCGACCGGGACTAGGTTTGCTCTTC. It translates to CSVRPGLGLLF.